This TCR beta chain was documented in a study of cytomegalovirus exposure and HLA in healthy donors. General study findings and limits: Previous analysis showed most TCR beta V segments were productive about 87% or about 30% of the time. Reports state that TCR beta sequences accurately predicted most subjects' HLA-A and HLA-B alleles. CMV serostatus was the sole immune exposure information available.

The PCR had 60 Vbeta and 13 Jbeta primers. This table comes from immunoSEQ multiplex PCR, and its TCRdb copy is limited to in-frame clones, with some not included. The sample yields about 130,000 clones, about two thirds seen once. Concerning this clone itself: Its specificity is unknown.

Unrecorded immune exposure was likely among donors, who were nominally healthy when sampled. The sample consisted of PBMCs. The source is a man in his thirties or forties in good health and CMV-seronegative.

This CDR3 is CASSLSGSSYEQYF. The CDR3 DNA sequence: TGTGCCAGCAGCTTAAGCGGAAGCTCCTACGAGCAGTACTTC. The V gene is TRBV7-2, the J gene TRBJ2-7, with D perhaps matching TRBD2 (5 bases). Deletions cut 2 bases from V and 0 bases from J, with 8 bases between. The CDR3 loop spans 14 amino acids. Germline CDR1 is SGHTA and CDR2 is FQGNSA.